Presented here are 13 T cell receptor beta chains from one specimen sequenced in a study of glioma-infiltrating T cells. Amplification of TCR alpha and beta CDR3 regions from RNA used iRepertoire nested multiplex PCR. MiXCR, applied by TCRdb to the multiplex PCR reads, yields one record per CDR3 protein. The sample contains about 140,000 distinct CDR3 sequences, 30% to 40% of which appear only once. Sequenced: glioma tissue, nonneoplastic brain tissue, or PBMCs (not recorded which). Source of these receptors: a human donor with low-grade glioma or glioblastoma, undergoing nonglioma brain surgery, or in good health (not recorded which).

The chain couples TRBV7-9 to TRBJ2-6; 8 bases fit TRBD1. The CDR3 length is 22 residues. V lost 3 bases to trimming and J lost 0 bases; unmatched junction nucleotides: 19. Germline V lookup: CDR1 SEHNR, CDR2 FQNEAQ (reference sequence). The CDR3 bases are TGTGCCAGCAGCTTCGCCAGTGGGGAAAGGGACAGGTGGGCCTCTGGGGCCAACGTCCTGACTTTC. It is translated as CASSFASGERDRWASGANVLTF.

The rearrangement uses TRBV30 and TRBJ1-5; 7 bases are shared with TRBD1. This CDR3 comprises 14 residues. The J segment lost 2 bases and the V segment lost 4 bases, leaving 5 bases of the junction unmatched. Looked up from germline, CDR1 is GTSNPN and CDR2 is SVGIG (reference sequence). CDR3 DNA sequence: TGTGCCTGGAATTCAGGGGGAGGCAATCAGCCCCAGCATTTT. This sequence encodes CAWNSGGGNQPQHF.

This sequence joins TRBV6-2 or TRBV6-3 and TRBJ2-7, with TRBD1 matching over 7 bases. J lost 0 bases, V lost 6 bases, and 17 bases had no gene match. Germline V gives CDR1 MNHEY, CDR2 SVGEGT. This CDR3 is built from 18 residues. The CDR3, as DNA: TGTGCCAGCAGCAACGTTAGGACAGGACTCATACGCTCCTACGAGCAGTACTTC. This gives the protein CASSNVRTGLIRSYEQYF.

This sequence joins TRBV6-1 and TRBJ2-5; D not resolved. The CDR3 is 13 residues long. The V end lost 5 bases, the J end lost 5 bases, and 12 bases lay between the germline ends. Germline CDR1 is MNHNS and CDR2 is SASEGT. The CDR3, as DNA: TGTGCCAGCAGTTCAAGGATTGGGGAGACCCAGTACTTC. Its translation is CASSSRIGETQYF.

The DNA of the CDR3 is TGTGCCAGCACCCCGACAGAGAAACCTAACTATGGCTACACCTTC. Residues: CASTPTEKPNYGYTF. The V call is TRBV6-1, the J call TRBJ1-2; a weak D match, TRBD1 (5 bases). CDR1 and CDR2 from the germline V gene are MNHNS and SASEGT. This CDR3 spans 15 amino acids. V was cut by 7 bases and J by 0 bases, with 15 bases left in between.

This clonotype was picked up a small number of times. This chain uses TRBV6-6 with TRBJ2-7; TRBD2 aligns across 11 bases. Germline-derived CDR1 and CDR2 are MNHNY and SVGAGI (reference sequence). V lost 0 bases, J lost 5 bases, and 12 bases stayed unmatched. This CDR3 has 18 residues. CDR3 nucleotide sequence: TGTGCCAGCAGTTACTCCCCTTCGACTAGCGGGAATAAGGACGAGCAGTACTTC. Translation gives CASSYSPSTSGNKDEQYF.

V usage is TRBV7-9 and J usage is TRBJ2-1; 12 bases align to TRBD2. This CDR3 comprises 16 residues. The germline V gene has CDR1 SEHNR and CDR2 FQNEAQ (reference sequence). V lost 6 bases, J lost 6 bases, and 9 bases stayed unmatched. CDR3 protein: CASSLVTSGRGNEQFF. The CDR3 DNA reads as TGTGCCAGCAGTTTGGTGACTAGCGGGAGAGGCAATGAGCAGTTCTTC.

Note on this clonotype: A read error may explain this, as a much larger clone is one base away. The chain carries TRBV6-5 and TRBJ2-3; a weak D match, TRBD1 (5 bases). V lost 5 bases to trimming and J lost 2 bases, with 14 bases between them. Germline-derived CDR1 and CDR2 are MNHEY and SVGAGI. This CDR3 region has 15 residues. CDR3 sequence (DNA): TGTGCCAGCAGTCAACAGGTTCGGAACACAGATACGCAGTATTTT. This encodes CASSQQVRNTDTQYF.

The chain couples TRBV28 to TRBJ2-3, with D possibly matching TRBD2 (6 bases). Germline values: CDR1 MDHEN, CDR2 SYDVKM. Between the trimmed V and J ends, which lost 3 bases and 4 bases, there was a span of 11 bases. The CDR3 has 14 amino acids. This chain's CDR3 is CASSLTRSPDTQYF. CDR3 DNA sequence: TGTGCCAGCAGTTTGACTAGGTCCCCAGATACGCAGTATTTT.

The chain employs TRBV6-1 and TRBJ2-7; tentative D call: TRBD2 (5 bases). CDR3 length: 14 residues. Germline CDR1 and CDR2: MNHNS and SASEGT. The V gene lost 1 base and the J gene lost 3 bases, with 10 bases spanning the gap. Here the CDR3 reads CASSEEPGNYEQYF. Here the CDR3 DNA reads TGTGCCAGCAGTGAAGAGCCGGGGAACTACGAGCAGTACTTC.

CDR3 sequence (DNA): TGTGCTAGTGGTTTCCCTGCAGGCACAGATACGCAGTATTTT. Its translation is CASGFPAGTDTQYF. The rearrangement joins TRBV12-5 to TRBJ2-3; D is unresolved. The CDR3 spans 14 residues. V lost 3 bases to trimming and J lost 1 base, with 8 bases between them. CDR1 and CDR2 from the germline V gene are LGHNT and FRNRAP. Looking up the rest from reference TRBV12-5 and TRBJ2-3 gives the full variable domain: DARVTQTPRHKVTEMGQEVTMRCQPILGHNTVFWYRQTMMQGLELLAYFRNRAPLDDSGMPKDRFSAEMPDATLATLKIQPSEPRDSAVYFCASGFPAGTDTQYFGPGTRLTVL.

This rearrangement joins TRBV6-1 to TRBJ2-7, with D perhaps matching TRBD1 or TRBD2 (5 bases each). CDR1 and CDR2 from the germline V gene are MNHNS and SASEGT. CDR3 length equals 13 residues. The ends were cut back, 3 bases at V and 4 bases at J, with 10 bases in the middle. DNA of the CDR3: TGTGCCAGCAGTGATGGGGGATATTACGAGCAGTACTTC. Amino acid sequence: CASSDGGYYEQYF.

There are a few counts of this clonotype. The CDR3 DNA is TGTGCCACCAGTGATTTCAGCAGGGGGCAGAGGACAGATACGCAGTATTTT. Its translation is CATSDFSRGQRTDTQYF. The chain has TRBV24-1 and TRBJ2-3; 8 nucleotides line up with TRBD1. Trimming took 1 base from V and 3 from J; bases not matched to a gene: 8. Germline V CDR1 and CDR2: KGHDR, SFDVKD. This CDR3 region has 17 residues.